This is a list of T cell receptor beta chains from one sample in a study of T cells in Graves' hyperthyroidism and ophthalmopathy. TCRdb reprocessed the multiplex PCR reads via MiXCR and lists one record per CDR3 protein. The table has more than 350,000 distinct CDR3 sequences, under 15% seen once. Sequencing used blood. Every receptor here comes from a woman in her thirties with Graves' hyperthyroidism. CDR3s include the opening cysteine and the closing phenylalanine or tryptophan. The order of the fields is D gene, V gene, J gene, clone size, CDR3 protein, CDR3 DNA. The D gene is left open where the match is weak. Only part of the rows carry a size: once, few, many, or a class if the clone is expanded.

-	TRBV7-2	TRBJ2-1	few	CASSLEVALNEQFF	TGTGCCAGCAGCTTAGAGGTAGCCCTCAATGAGCAGTTCTTC
-	TRBV13	TRBJ2-7	many	CASSFGQIYEQYF	TGTGCCAGCAGCTTTGGACAAATCTACGAGCAGTACTTC
TRBD1	TRBV6-1	TRBJ2-7	many	CASRPGTGVSGDEQYF	TGTGCCAGCAGACCGGGGACAGGGGTGTCAGGTGACGAGCAGTACTTC
-	TRBV7-8	TRBJ2-7	many	CASSPATVNYEQYF	TGTGCCAGCAGCCCGGCGACAGTTAACTACGAGCAGTACTTC
-	TRBV3-1	TRBJ2-5	few	CASSQFGQGTQYF	TGTGCCAGCAGCCAATTTGGCCAAGGGACCCAGTACTTC
TRBD2	TRBV29-1	TRBJ2-7	many	CSARLTGTSVGEQYF	TGCAGCGCCCGGTTGACCGGGACTAGCGTAGGCGAGCAGTACTTC
-	TRBV7-9	TRBJ2-7	few	CASSPGLLNEQYF	TGTGCCAGCAGCCCGGGACTCTTGAACGAGCAGTACTTC
-	TRBV5-6	TRBJ2-4	few	CASSFTGTKNIQYF	TGTGCCAGCAGCTTTACAGGGACCAAAAACATTCAGTACTTC
TRBD1	TRBV12-3/TRBV12-4	TRBJ2-2	many	CASSPFPTGSTGELFF	TGTGCCAGCAGCCCTTTCCCGACAGGGAGCACCGGGGAGCTGTTTTTT
-	TRBV27	TRBJ2-2	-	CASTSTMGTGELFF	TGTGCCAGCACCTCGACTATGGGCACCGGGGAGCTGTTTTTT
-	TRBV12-3/TRBV12-4	TRBJ1-5	many	CASRNRESNQPQHF	TGTGCCAGCAGAAACAGGGAAAGCAATCAGCCCCAGCATTTT
-	TRBV4-1	TRBJ2-2	few	CASSQQPHTSLGTGELFF	TGCGCCAGCAGCCAGCAACCACATACTAGCTTGGGCACCGGGGAGCTGTTTTTT
TRBD1	TRBV7-9	TRBJ2-3	-	CASSSWTGGSDTQYF	TGTGCCAGCAGCTCATGGACAGGGGGATCGGATACGCAGTATTTT